Sequencing of this TCR beta chain was carried out in a study of beta chain features in type 1 diabetes. Looking at the study overall: Healthy donors and patients had similar age, gender and cell yields. The samples had more than 95 million sorted cells examined in all.

At least ten counts were recorded for this clone. V dropped 2 bases and J dropped 4; count of bases not matched to a gene: 7. Germline V lookup: CDR1 SGHAT, CDR2 FQNNGV. CDR3 length: 16 amino acids. Investigators reverse transcribed all isolated RNA, so they sequenced expressed TCRB transcripts. Sequencing used immunoSEQ multiplex PCR; TCRdb keeps in-frame clones, though not all of them. The sample records almost 350,000 clones, roughly 8% being singletons. V gene TRBV11-2 combines with J gene TRBJ2-1, with TRBD2 matching 8 bases. The receptor was isolated from a young woman in good health. Sequenced sample: central memory CD4+ T cells from blood. For the CDR3, the DNA is TGTGCCAGCAGCTTAAAAGCGGGAGCTGGATACAATGAGCAGTTCTTC. As protein: CASSLKAGAGYNEQFF.